This T cell receptor (beta chain) was sequenced in a study of blood T cell repertoires in COVID-19. Study information: Both acute and convalescent COVID-19 samples were obtained from the United States, Italy and Spain. Sample material is recorded as cDNA or gDNA derived from T cells, B-cell-depleted T cells, or PBMCs.

Original methodology: The authors estimated nucleated cell counts from reference gene primer amplification. The method was immunoSEQ multiplex PCR; TCRdb's version includes in-frame clones alone and lacks a portion of them. V and J calls and clone size are as listed in that table; D and trimming were resolved from the DNA. The repertoire holds some 41,000 clones, with over 75% as singletons. There are 14 residues in the CDR3. Germline loops: CDR1 MNHEY, CDR2 SMNVEV (reference sequence). Trimming shortened V by 6 bases and J by 6 bases, and 15 bases separated the two germline ends. This TCR was recovered from a middle-aged man with active or convalescent COVID-19. Sequenced: peripheral blood. V usage is TRBV27 and J usage is TRBJ2-1; a weak D match, TRBD2 (6 bases). The CDR3 nucleotides are TGTGCCAGCAGGACGCGACTAGTCGGCAATGAGCAGTTCTTC. Translated: CASRTRLVGNEQFF.